This TCR beta chain comes out of a study of regulatory T cells in long-lasting Graves disease (dated by TCRdb to the early 2020s). Broadly, across the study: Newly diagnosed Graves' disease patients had taken antithyroid drugs for less than 3 months. Peripheral blood TCR sequencing and RNA sequencing compared persistent Graves' disease patients with newly diagnosed Graves' disease patients. The study was registered as a clinical trial and conducted in China. TCR sequencing covered around 13 persistent and roughly 20 newly diagnosed Graves' disease patients, some 35 samples in total. On the study overall, not on this receptor specifically: Patients with persistent disease shared more public clonotypes (approximately 2,500) than newly diagnosed patients did (around 1,000). Peripheral blood alone was examined, since thyroid tissue, which constituted the primary lesion, could not be accessed. TRBV28, TRBJ1-2 and TRBJ2-5 were preferentially used in persistent disease, while TRBV20-1 and TRBJ2-1 were favored in newly diagnosed disease. Sequencing and analysis were limited to the TCR beta chain. The small sample size was acknowledged by the authors as a limitation that may reduce accuracy. Lower TCR Shannon entropy and fewer highly expanded clones were observed in persistent Graves' disease patients than in newly diagnosed patients, which suggested clonal expansion.

This specimen's time point label, per the study, means: newly diagnosed GD, antithyroid drugs for less than 3 months. For both TCR sequencing and RNA sequencing, RNA was extracted from PBMCs in TRIzol. The diagnosis of Graves' disease was made according to American Thyroid Association guidelines. Patients were recruited from an endocrinology department in Xi'an, China. From each patient, about 9 milliliters of peripheral blood was collected into an EDTA anticoagulant tube. Ficoll Paque Plus density gradient separation was used to isolate PBMCs, and no further T cell sorting was performed. RNA quality was checked with an Agilent 2100 Bioanalyzer and agarose gel, and concentration with a NanoDrop 2000. Its CDR3 holds 15 amino acids, cysteine through phenylalanine. Only the CDR3 part of the read is kept: 45 bases, read in frame from the first base. The V end gives up 0 bases and the J end 9 bases, leaving 11 bases in the junction not matched to a gene. CDR1 and CDR2 are read off the germline V gene (reference sequence) as SGHNT and YYREEE.

The library was generated by multiplex PCR. TCRdb names Illumina HiSeq 4000 as the instrument used. iRepertoire HTBI primers and Arm-PCR amplification of CDR3 regions were used to construct TCR beta libraries. Gel purification was performed on PCR products prior to sequencing. Per the authors' processing: A total of fewer than 65 TRBV and some 15 TRBJ segments were identified across samples and were used for gene usage analysis of CDR3 amino acid clonotypes. Filtered high-quality paired reads were merged into contigs using COPE and FqMerger. BLAST was used to align contigs to IMGT TRBV, TRBD and TRBJ reference genes, with CDR3 defined following IMGT. Any clonotype with a frequency above 0.1% was counted as a highly expanded clone. Shannon entropy served as the measure of repertoire diversity, while the Gini coefficient captured V-J evenness. A clonotype found in more than one individual was treated as public. TCRdb reworked the public reads: Q25 trimming with fastp, MiXCR clone assembly, productive beta chains retained. CDR3 protein duplicates are merged, each entry listing the most common genes and DNA. The V and J calls, along with clone size, are taken from TCRdb and not from the paper's own processing. The sample includes 400,000 to 450,000 distinct CDR3 sequences, with more than 12% observed a single time. The ten largest clones take up 16% of the sample.

The sample holds a few counts of this clonotype. Its antigen has not been determined. The input lacks base qualities; no much larger clone sits a single base away. The sample was also reused in another study, on T cells in Graves' hyperthyroidism and ophthalmopathy. From that second study: A patient counted as having stable Graves' hyperthyroidism if no progression to ophthalmopathy occurred over 18 months of follow-up. Hyperthyroidism patients were newly diagnosed, with disease duration under 2 months, and aged 18 to 65 years. Exclusion was applied to patients with uncontrolled infections, other autoimmune diseases, pregnancy or lactation. Diagnoses relied on clinical symptoms, serum thyroxine and TRAb, thyroid ultrasound and orbital computed tomography. A first-round RT-PCR of the TCR CDR3 used the HTBI primer set with the Qiagen OneStep RT-PCR kit. Most expanded thyroid clonotypes (frequency above 0.001) were also detected in blood, suggesting blood repertoires may reflect thyroid immune responses. A model built on a 13 V-J signature distinguished ophthalmopathy from stable hyperthyroidism, reaching 85% to 90% sensitivity and 81% to 83% specificity in cross-validation and 80%/75% in testing. In validation, the model predicted progression to ophthalmopathy a median of approximately 6.6 months before onset, with approximately 71% sensitivity and more than 72% specificity. To identify distinguishing TCR V-J signatures, a discovery cohort of 100 or so patients was used, comprising under 45 with Graves' ophthalmopathy and around 60 with stable Graves' hyperthyroidism. Prospective prediction of ophthalmopathy was tested in an independent validation cohort consisting of 18 hyperthyroidism patients and 15 or so patients who later progressed to ophthalmopathy. The approximately 98 discovery patients were randomly divided into training and test sets at a 7:3 ratio. Thyroid tissue and blood T-cell repertoires from six Graves' hyperthyroidism patients were also compared in the study. After blood sampling, hyperthyroidism patients were treated with methimazole at a starting dose of 30 mg daily, and ophthalmopathy patients were treated with high-dose intravenous methylprednisolone. Libraries were constructed in a second round of multiplex PCR, after which size selection and purification were performed. Paired-end sequencing of the libraries was performed with 100 bp reads on an Illumina HiSeq2000. Raw data were processed with SOAPnuke, discarding reads with adapters, uncalled bases, mean Phred below 15, or no exact constant-primer or identifier match. High-quality paired reads were merged using COPE v1.2.5, and each unique nucleotide sequence was defined as a clonotype. Clonotypes were aligned to IMGT TRBV, TRBD and TRBJ reference segments using MiTCR v1.1. Analysis was restricted to V-J combinations with a frequency above 0.0001, which covered roughly 99% of repertoires. A TCS score was defined as the ratio between F50 (clonal expansion) and ExV (chaos), using BLOSUM62-based TCRdist between CDR3 peptides within each V-J. Welch's t-statistics and random forest reduced fewer than 600 V-J features to 10 to 15, which were used in a naive Bayes classifier (R e1071). Sample size was not statistically predetermined, and investigators were not blinded to group allocation. TCR Vbeta CDR3 sequencing of fewer than 150 peripheral blood samples (fewer than 45 ophthalmopathy, over 70 hyperthyroidism and some 17 progressor patients) is reported in the paper.

This chain is built from TRBV5-4 and TRBJ2-5; 7 bases in between match TRBD2. Sequencing used peripheral blood mononuclear cells (PBMCs), obtained at new diagnosis, from a patient treated with antithyroid drugs. The TCR was taken from a woman aged 25-40 years with Graves disease. Donor details come from another sample of the same person, matched by shared clones. The sequenced DNA is TGTGCCAGCAGCTTGGGATCGACTAGCCGGGGGGCCCAGTACTTC. Its protein product is CASSLGSTSRGAQYF.